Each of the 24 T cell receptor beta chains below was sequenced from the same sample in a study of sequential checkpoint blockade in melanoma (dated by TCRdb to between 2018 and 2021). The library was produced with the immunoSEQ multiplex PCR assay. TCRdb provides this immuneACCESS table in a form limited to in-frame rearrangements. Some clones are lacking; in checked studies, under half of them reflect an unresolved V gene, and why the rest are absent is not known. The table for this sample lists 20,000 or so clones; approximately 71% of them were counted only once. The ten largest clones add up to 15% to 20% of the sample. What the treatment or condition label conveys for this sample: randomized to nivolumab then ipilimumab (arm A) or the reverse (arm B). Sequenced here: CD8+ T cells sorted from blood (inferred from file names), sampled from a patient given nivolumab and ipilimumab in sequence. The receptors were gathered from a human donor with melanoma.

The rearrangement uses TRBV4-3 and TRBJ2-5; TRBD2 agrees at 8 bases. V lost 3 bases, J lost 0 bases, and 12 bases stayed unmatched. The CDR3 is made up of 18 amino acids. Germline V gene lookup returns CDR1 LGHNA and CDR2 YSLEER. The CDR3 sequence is CASSQLLGGGINQETQYF. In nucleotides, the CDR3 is TGCGCCAGCAGCCAGCTCTTGGGCGGGGGGATAAACCAAGAGACCCAGTACTTC.

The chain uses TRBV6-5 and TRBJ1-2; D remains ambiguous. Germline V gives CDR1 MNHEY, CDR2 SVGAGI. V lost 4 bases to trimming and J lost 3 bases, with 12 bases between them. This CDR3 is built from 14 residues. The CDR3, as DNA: TGTGCCAGCAGTTCCGCGGGCAAGTACTATGGCTACACCTTC. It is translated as CASSSAGKYYGYTF.

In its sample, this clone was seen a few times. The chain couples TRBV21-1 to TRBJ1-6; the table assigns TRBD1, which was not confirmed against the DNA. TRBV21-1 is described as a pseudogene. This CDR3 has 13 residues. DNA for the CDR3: TGTGCCAAAGGGGGGACAGAAAATTCACCCCTCCACTTT. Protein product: CAKGGTENSPLHF.

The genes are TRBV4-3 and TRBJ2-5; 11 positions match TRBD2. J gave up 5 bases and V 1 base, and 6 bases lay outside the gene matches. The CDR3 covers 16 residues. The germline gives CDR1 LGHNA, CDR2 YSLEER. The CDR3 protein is CASSQGLAGGSETQYF. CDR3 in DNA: TGCGCCAGCAGCCAAGGATTAGCGGGGGGGTCCGAGACCCAGTACTTC.

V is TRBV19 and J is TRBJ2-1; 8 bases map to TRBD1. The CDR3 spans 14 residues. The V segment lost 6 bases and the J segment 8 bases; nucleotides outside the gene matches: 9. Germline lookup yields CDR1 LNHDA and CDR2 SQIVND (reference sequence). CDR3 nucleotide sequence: TGTGCCAGTAGGCGGCGGGACAGGATCGATGAGCAGTTCTTC. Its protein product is CASRRRDRIDEQFF.

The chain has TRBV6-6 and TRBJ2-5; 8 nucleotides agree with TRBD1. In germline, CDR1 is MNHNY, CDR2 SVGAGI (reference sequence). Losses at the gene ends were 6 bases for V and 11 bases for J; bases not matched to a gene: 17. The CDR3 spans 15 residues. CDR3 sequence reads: CASRPYSDRDREQYF. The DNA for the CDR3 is TGTGCCAGCAGACCATACTCGGACAGGGATCGGGAGCAGTACTTC.

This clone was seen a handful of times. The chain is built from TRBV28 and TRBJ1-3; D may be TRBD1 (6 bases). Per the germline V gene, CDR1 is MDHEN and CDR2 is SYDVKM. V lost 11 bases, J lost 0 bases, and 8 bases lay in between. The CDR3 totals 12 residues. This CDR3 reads CAGQSSGNTIYF. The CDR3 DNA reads TGTGCCGGACAGAGCTCTGGAAACACCATATATTTT. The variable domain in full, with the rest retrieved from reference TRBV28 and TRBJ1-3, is DVKVTQSSRYLVKRTGEKVFLECVQDMDHENMFWYRQDPGLGLRLIYFSYDVKMKEKGDIPEGYSVSREKKERFSLILESASTNQTSMYLCAGQSSGNTIYFGEGSWLTVV.

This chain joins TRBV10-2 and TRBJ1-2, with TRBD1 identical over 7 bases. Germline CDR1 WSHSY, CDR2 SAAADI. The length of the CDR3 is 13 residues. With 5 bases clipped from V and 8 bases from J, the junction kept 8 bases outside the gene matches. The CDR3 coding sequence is TGCGCCAGCAGTCCCACCGGGACAGAGGGCTACACCTTC. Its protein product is CASSPTGTEGYTF.

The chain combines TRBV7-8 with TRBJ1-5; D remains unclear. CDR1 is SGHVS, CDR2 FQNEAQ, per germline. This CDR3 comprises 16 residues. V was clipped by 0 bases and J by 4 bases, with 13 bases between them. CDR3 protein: CASSLAFGRMNQPQHF. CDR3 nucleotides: TGTGCCAGCAGCTTAGCGTTCGGCAGGATGAATCAGCCCCAGCATTTT.

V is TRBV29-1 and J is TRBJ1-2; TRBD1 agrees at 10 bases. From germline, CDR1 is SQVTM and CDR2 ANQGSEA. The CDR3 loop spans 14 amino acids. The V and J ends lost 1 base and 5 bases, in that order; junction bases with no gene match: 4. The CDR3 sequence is CSVEGDRGLYGYTF. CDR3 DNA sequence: TGCAGCGTTGAAGGGGACAGGGGTCTTTATGGCTACACCTTC. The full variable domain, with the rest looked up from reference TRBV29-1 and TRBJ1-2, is SAVISQKPSRDICQRGTSLTIQCQVDSQVTMMFWYRQQPGQSLTLIATANQGSEATYESGFVIDKFPISRPNLTFSTLTVSNMSPEDSSIYLCSVEGDRGLYGYTFGSGTRLTVV.

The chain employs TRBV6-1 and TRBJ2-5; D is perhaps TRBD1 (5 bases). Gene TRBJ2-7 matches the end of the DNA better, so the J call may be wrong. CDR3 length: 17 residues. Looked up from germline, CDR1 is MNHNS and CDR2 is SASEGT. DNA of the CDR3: TGTGCCAGCAGCGAAATCCCGACAGCCTCCTCTACCTACGAGCAGTACTTC. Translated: CASSEIPTASSTYEQYF.

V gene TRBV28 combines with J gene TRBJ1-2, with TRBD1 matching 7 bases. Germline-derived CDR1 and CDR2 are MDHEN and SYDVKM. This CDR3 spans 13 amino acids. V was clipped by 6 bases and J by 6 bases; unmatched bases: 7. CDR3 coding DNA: TGTGCCAGCAGGAGATTGACAGGGCATGGCTACACCTTC. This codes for CASRRLTGHGYTF.

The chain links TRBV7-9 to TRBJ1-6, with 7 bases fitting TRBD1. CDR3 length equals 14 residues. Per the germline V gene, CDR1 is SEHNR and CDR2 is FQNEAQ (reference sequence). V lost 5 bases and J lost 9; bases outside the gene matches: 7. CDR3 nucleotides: TGTGCCAGCAGCCCGGGGCAGGGGGTTTCACCCCTCCACTTT. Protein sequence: CASSPGQGVSPLHF. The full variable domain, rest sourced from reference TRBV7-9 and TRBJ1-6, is DTGVSQNPRHKITKRGQNVTFRCDPISEHNRLYWYRQTLGQGPEFLTYFQNEAQLEKSRLLSDRFSAERPKGSFSTLEIQRTEQGDSAMYLCASSPGQGVSPLHFGNGTRLTVT.

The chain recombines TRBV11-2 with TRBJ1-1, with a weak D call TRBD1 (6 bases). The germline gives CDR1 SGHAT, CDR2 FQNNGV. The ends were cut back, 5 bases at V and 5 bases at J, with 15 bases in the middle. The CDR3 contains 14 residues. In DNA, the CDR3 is TGTGCCAGCAGCCATCCACAGGGTGTTACTGAAGCTTTCTTT. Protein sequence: CASSHPQGVTEAFF.

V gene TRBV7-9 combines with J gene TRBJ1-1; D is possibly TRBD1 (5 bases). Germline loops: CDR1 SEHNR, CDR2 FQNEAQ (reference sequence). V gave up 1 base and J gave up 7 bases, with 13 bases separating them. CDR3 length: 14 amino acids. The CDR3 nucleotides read TGTGCCAGCAGCTTAGAACGGTCGGGGGGTGAAGCTTTCTTT. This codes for CASSLERSGGEAFF.

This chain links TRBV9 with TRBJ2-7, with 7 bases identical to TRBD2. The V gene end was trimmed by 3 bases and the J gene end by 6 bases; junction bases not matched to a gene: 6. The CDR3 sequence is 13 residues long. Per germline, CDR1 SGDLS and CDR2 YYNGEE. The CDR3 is CASSAPGGGEQYF. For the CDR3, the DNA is TGTGCCAGCAGCGCCCCGGGGGGTGGCGAGCAGTACTTC.

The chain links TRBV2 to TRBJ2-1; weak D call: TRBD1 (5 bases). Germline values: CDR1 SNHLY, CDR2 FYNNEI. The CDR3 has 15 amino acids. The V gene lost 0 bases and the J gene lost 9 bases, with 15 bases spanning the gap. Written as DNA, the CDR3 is TGTGCCAGCAGTGAAGCGCTCCCCTCAGGGTTTGAGCAGTTCTTC. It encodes CASSEALPSGFEQFF.

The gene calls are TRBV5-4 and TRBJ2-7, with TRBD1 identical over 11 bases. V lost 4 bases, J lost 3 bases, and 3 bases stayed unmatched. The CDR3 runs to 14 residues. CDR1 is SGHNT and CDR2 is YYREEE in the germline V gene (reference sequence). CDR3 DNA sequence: TGTGCCAGCAGCGGCGGGACAGGGGGCTACGAGCAGTACTTC. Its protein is CASSGGTGGYEQYF.

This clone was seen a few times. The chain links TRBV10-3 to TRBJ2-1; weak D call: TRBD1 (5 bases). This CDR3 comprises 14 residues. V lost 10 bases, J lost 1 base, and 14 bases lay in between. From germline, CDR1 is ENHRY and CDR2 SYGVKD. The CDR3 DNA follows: TGTGCCAGCACCCAGGGTCTGTCCTACAATGAGCAGTTCTTC. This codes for CASTQGLSYNEQFF.

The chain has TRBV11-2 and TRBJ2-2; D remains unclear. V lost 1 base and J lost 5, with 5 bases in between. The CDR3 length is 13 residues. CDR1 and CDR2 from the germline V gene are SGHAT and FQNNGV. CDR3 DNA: TGTGCCAGCAGCTTAGTCGGGACCGGGGAGCTGTTTTTT. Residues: CASSLVGTGELFF.

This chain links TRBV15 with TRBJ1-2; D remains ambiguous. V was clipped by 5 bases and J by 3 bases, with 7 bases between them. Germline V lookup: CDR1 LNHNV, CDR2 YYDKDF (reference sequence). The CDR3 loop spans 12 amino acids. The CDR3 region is CATSEGYYGYTF. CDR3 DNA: TGTGCCACCAGCGAGGGATACTATGGCTACACCTTC. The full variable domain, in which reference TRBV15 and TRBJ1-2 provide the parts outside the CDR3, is DAMVIQNPRYQVTQFGKPVTLSCSQTLNHNVMYWYQQKSSQAPKLLFHYYDKDFNNEADTPDNFQSRRPNTSFCFLDIRSPGLGDTAMYLCATSEGYYGYTFGSGTRLTVV.

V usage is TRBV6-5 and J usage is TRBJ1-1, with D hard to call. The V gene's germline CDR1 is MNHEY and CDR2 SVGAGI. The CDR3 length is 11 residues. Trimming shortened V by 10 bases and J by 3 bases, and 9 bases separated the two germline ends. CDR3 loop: CATSLYTEAFF. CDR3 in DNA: TGTGCCACCTCCCTATACACTGAAGCTTTCTTT.

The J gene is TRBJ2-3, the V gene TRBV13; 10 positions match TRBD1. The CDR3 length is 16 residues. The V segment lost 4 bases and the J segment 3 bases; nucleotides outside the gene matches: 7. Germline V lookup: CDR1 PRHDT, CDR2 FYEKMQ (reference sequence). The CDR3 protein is CASSSRDRGRTDTQYF. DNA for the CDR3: TGTGCCAGCAGCTCCCGGGACAGGGGCCGGACAGATACGCAGTATTTT.

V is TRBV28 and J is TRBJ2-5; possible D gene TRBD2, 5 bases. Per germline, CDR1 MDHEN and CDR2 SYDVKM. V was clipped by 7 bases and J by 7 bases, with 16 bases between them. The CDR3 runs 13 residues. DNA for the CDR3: TGTGCCAGCACTCTGCAGAGTGAGGGGACCCAGTACTTC. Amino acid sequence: CASTLQSEGTQYF.